This T cell receptor (beta chain) is drawn from a study of molecular identifiers for immune sequencing clone quantification. This clonotype was recorded a few times. A single record per CDR3 protein comes from TCRdb applying MiXCR to the PCR reads. The table lists about 510,000 distinct CDR3 sequences, less than 30% of them singletons, with under 0.85% in the top ten. The CDR3 is made up of 16 amino acids. Trimming at V came to 1 base and at J to 6 bases, leaving 8 bases not matched to a gene. Germline loops: CDR1 LGHNT, CDR2 FRNRAP. The clonotype comes from a human donor in good health. Some libraries in this study had Jurkat cell RNA spiked in. The source material was naive CD8+ T cells from blood, with Jurkat cell RNA spiked in. Described subset: FACS-sorted CD8+CD4-CCR7+CD45RA+ naive T cells. This rearrangement joins TRBV12-5 to TRBJ1-5; TRBD1 matches 8 bases. CDR3 amino acids: CASGLARQGLGQPQHF. The DNA for the CDR3 is TGTGCTAGTGGTTTGGCGAGACAGGGGCTGGGTCAGCCCCAGCATTTT.